This is a list of T cell receptor beta chains from one sample in a study of identical twins. TCRdb used MiXCR to reprocess the 5' RACE reads, holding one entry per CDR3 protein. The top ten clones hold just under 3% of a sample with about 470,000 distinct CDR3 sequences, 20% to 25% of them seen once. These data also featured in a second study, about T cells expressing NK-cell markers.

The source material was CD4+ T cells sorted from blood. These receptors were obtained from a woman younger than 30 in good health. The CDR3 runs from the conserved cysteine through the conserved F or W.

j_gene | v_gene | CDR3aa
TRBJ2-5 | TRBV12-3/TRBV12-4 | CASSSRVQETQYF
TRBJ2-5 | TRBV6-2/TRBV6-3 | CASGSPYIEETQYF
TRBJ2-3 | TRBV20-1 | CSAMDRSTDTQYF
TRBJ2-3 | TRBV20-1 | CSAEAVGGGADTQYF
TRBJ2-7 | TRBV29-1 | CSVASSFEQYF
TRBJ2-5 | TRBV20-1 | CSAGQGETQYF
TRBJ1-1 | TRBV5-1 | CASSLYAAMNTEAFF
TRBJ2-1 | TRBV5-1 | CASSREPAGQGFNEQFF
TRBJ2-7 | TRBV7-9 | CASSIMSSYEQYF
TRBJ2-1 | TRBV2 | CASRDRLYNEQFF
TRBJ2-5 | TRBV29-1 | CSAGQDGKETQYF
TRBJ2-3 | TRBV9 | CASSARRMSGGSTDTQYF
TRBJ1-5 | TRBV16 | CASSGGGARQPQHF
TRBJ1-2 | TRBV5-6 | CASSYLAWESYGYTF
TRBJ2-3 | TRBV29-1 | CSVEGKGATDTQYF
TRBJ1-1 | TRBV6-1 | CASGSMRTPGRTEAFF
TRBJ2-7 | TRBV6-1 | CASSIQLRDRAYEQYF
TRBJ2-1 | TRBV7-7 | CASSLATGDNEQFF
TRBJ1-6 | TRBV7-9 | CASSSRAAAGNSPLHF
TRBJ2-3 | TRBV6-2/TRBV6-3 | CASSVAGLPDTQYF
TRBJ2-2 | TRBV10-3 | CAITRGRTGELFF
TRBJ2-7 | TRBV21-1 | CASRVGHSYEQYF
TRBJ2-1 | TRBV6-2/TRBV6-3 | CASSANIPMGNEQFF
TRBJ2-7 | TRBV5-1 | CASSLELEPAYEQYF
TRBJ2-1 | TRBV2 | CASIPDVGGREQFF